The rows below give T cell receptor beta chains drawn from one sample of a study. TCRdb recomputed calls from the multiplex PCR reads with MiXCR, one row per CDR3 protein. The data contain several hundred distinct CDR3 sequences, under 30% of them singletons. Input material: memory CD4+ T cells sorted from blood. Receptor source: a female donor with breast cancer. Both conserved end residues are trimmed from each CDR3. The D gene is left open where the match is weak. Size is omitted from some rows. Given values are once, few, many or a class for expanded clones.

clone_size: .; v_call: TRBV12-3/TRBV12-4; j_call: TRBJ1-2; d_call: .; cdr3_aa: ASRLRQNYGYT
clone_size: large; v_call: TRBV12-3/TRBV12-4; j_call: TRBJ1-2; d_call: .; cdr3_aa: ASSLVRYGYT
clone_size: large; v_call: TRBV12-3/TRBV12-4; j_call: TRBJ1-2; d_call: .; cdr3_aa: ASSQESYGYT
clone_size: few; v_call: TRBV12-3/TRBV12-4; j_call: TRBJ1-2; d_call: TRBD1; cdr3_aa: ASSGTAVYGYT
clone_size: large; v_call: TRBV12-3/TRBV12-4; j_call: TRBJ1-2; d_call: .; cdr3_aa: ASSLQLYGYT
clone_size: medium-sized; v_call: TRBV12-3/TRBV12-4; j_call: TRBJ1-2; d_call: .; cdr3_aa: ASSLDSGGTYGYT
clone_size: many; v_call: TRBV12-3/TRBV12-4; j_call: TRBJ1-2; d_call: .; cdr3_aa: ASSRDRNYGYT
clone_size: large; v_call: TRBV12-5; j_call: TRBJ1-2; d_call: .; cdr3_aa: ASGLGDSYLNYGYT
clone_size: .; v_call: TRBV12-3/TRBV12-4; j_call: TRBJ1-2; d_call: TRBD1; cdr3_aa: ASSSTGAMAYT
clone_size: medium-sized; v_call: TRBV12-3/TRBV12-4; j_call: TRBJ1-2; d_call: .; cdr3_aa: ASTPTQDSGRRT
clone_size: large; v_call: TRBV12-3/TRBV12-4; j_call: TRBJ1-2; d_call: .; cdr3_aa: ASSLARWDYGYT
clone_size: .; v_call: TRBV12-3/TRBV12-4; j_call: TRBJ1-2; d_call: TRBD1; cdr3_aa: ASRLAGTGVSGYT
clone_size: .; v_call: TRBV12-3/TRBV12-4; j_call: TRBJ1-2; d_call: .; cdr3_aa: ASSGENYGYT
clone_size: .; v_call: TRBV12-3/TRBV12-4; j_call: TRBJ1-2; d_call: .; cdr3_aa: ASRAGIGGYT
clone_size: large; v_call: TRBV12-3/TRBV12-4; j_call: TRBJ1-2; d_call: TRBD1; cdr3_aa: ASSLGTGETYGYT
clone_size: .; v_call: TRBV12-3/TRBV12-4; j_call: TRBJ1-2; d_call: .; cdr3_aa: ASSLGQAGYT
clone_size: many; v_call: TRBV12-3/TRBV12-4; j_call: TRBJ1-2; d_call: TRBD1; cdr3_aa: ASSLTGDYGYT
clone_size: large; v_call: TRBV12-3/TRBV12-4; j_call: TRBJ1-2; d_call: TRBD1; cdr3_aa: ASSYDRAYGYT
clone_size: medium-sized; v_call: TRBV12-3/TRBV12-4; j_call: TRBJ1-2; d_call: TRBD1; cdr3_aa: ASSFQQGSDYGYT
clone_size: large; v_call: TRBV12-3/TRBV12-4; j_call: TRBJ1-2; d_call: .; cdr3_aa: ASSFRARGGYT
clone_size: .; v_call: TRBV12-3/TRBV12-4; j_call: TRBJ1-2; d_call: .; cdr3_aa: ASSSLVGHGYT
clone_size: large; v_call: TRBV12-3/TRBV12-4; j_call: TRBJ1-2; d_call: TRBD1; cdr3_aa: ASRDRGGYT
clone_size: .; v_call: TRBV12-3/TRBV12-4; j_call: TRBJ1-2; d_call: TRBD1; cdr3_aa: ASSTGTGNYGYT